The 8 T cell receptor beta chains below come from one sample, sequenced in a study of PD-1 blockade in classical Hodgkin lymphoma (dated by TCRdb to between 2020 and 2021). The time point label on this specimen signifies: cycle 1 day 1 (C1D1), immediately before nivolumab initiation. Every trial patient had relapsed after autologous stem cell transplantation, and cohorts A, B and C differed in prior brentuximab vedotin exposure. Libraries were built with the immunoSEQ multiplex PCR assay. As stored in TCRdb, this immuneACCESS dataset retains in-frame rearrangements with V and J assigned. A fraction of the clones does not appear; measured against another copy, unresolved V genes explain less than half of the discrepancy, and the remainder lacks a known reason. The sample contains 80,000 to 100,000 clones, roughly 92% of them found a single time. The ten largest clones capture about 2.5% of the sample.

This specimen was peripheral blood mononuclear cells (PBMCs), taken at baseline. The source is a human donor with classical Hodgkin lymphoma.

As DNA, the CDR3 is TGTGCCAGCAGCCAACTCTTAGCGGGCACCTACGAGCAGTACTTC. Encoded protein: CASSQLLAGTYEQYF. J is TRBJ2-7 and V is TRBV14; TRBD2 agrees at 7 bases. J gave up 2 bases and V 2 bases, and 6 bases lay outside the gene matches. The length of the CDR3 is 15 residues. Germline CDR1 and CDR2: SGHDN and FVKESK.

The chain recombines TRBV19 with TRBJ1-1, with D unclear. Trimming shortened V by 3 bases and J by 5 bases, and 28 bases separated the two germline ends. The CDR3 contains 19 residues. Germline V gene lookup returns CDR1 LNHDA and CDR2 SQIVND (reference sequence). The CDR3 here is CASSIHGGRSLSVDTEAFF. The CDR3 nucleotides are TGTGCCAGTAGTATCCATGGTGGCAGGTCCCTTTCTGTGGATACTGAAGCTTTCTTT.

This CDR3 reads CASSWGADTQYF. The CDR3, as DNA: TGTGCCAGCAGTTGGGGCGCAGATACGCAGTATTTT. V gene TRBV2 combines with J gene TRBJ2-3, with D perhaps TRBD1 (5 bases). CDR3 length: 12 amino acids. Trimming pared 5 bases from V and 4 bases from J, leaving 7 bases between. CDR1 SNHLY and CDR2 FYNNEI come from the germline V gene.

The V gene is TRBV27, the J gene TRBJ2-7, with D unresolved. V lost 10 bases and J lost 4, with 17 bases in between. The germline V gene encodes CDR1 MNHEY and CDR2 SMNVEV (reference sequence). This CDR3 contains 13 residues. The CDR3 spells CAKRRVIPYEQYF. The CDR3 coding sequence is TGTGCCAAAAGAAGGGTGATTCCTTACGAGCAGTACTTC.

The chain is built from TRBV21-1 and TRBJ2-3; TRBD1, the table's D call, was not compared with the DNA. TRBV21-1 is a known pseudogene. The CDR3 totals 14 residues. The CDR3 reads CASSLGQGTDTQYF. Here the CDR3 DNA reads TGTGCCAGCAGCCTGGGACAGGGAACAGATACGCAGTATTTT.

This rearrangement joins TRBV5-5 to TRBJ2-7, with no clear D. The length of the CDR3 is 13 residues. Trimming stripped 4 bases from V and 5 bases from J, with 13 bases between. The germline V gene encodes CDR1 SGHKS and CDR2 YYEKEE (reference sequence). The CDR3 protein is CASSVGPANEQYF. CDR3 DNA: TGTGCCAGCAGCGTGGGCCCCGCCAACGAGCAGTACTTC.

V and J are TRBV11-2 and TRBJ2-2, with 9 bases lining up with TRBD2. The CDR3 totals 18 residues. CDR1 SGHAT and CDR2 FQNNGV come from the germline V gene. V trimming: 3 bases; J trimming: 1 base; junction bases outside the gene matches: 9. The CDR3 nucleotides are TGTGCCAGCAGCTTCCCTCTTTCTAGCGGGAAGAACACCGGGGAGCTGTTTTTT. This translates into CASSFPLSSGKNTGELFF.

The chain links TRBV30 to TRBJ1-4, with unresolved D. Germline assignment: CDR1 GTSNPN and CDR2 SVGIG (reference sequence). The CDR3 contains 11 residues. The V and J ends lost 5 bases and 14 bases respectively, with 15 bases between them. The CDR3 region is CAWGPGGLLFF. In nucleotides, the CDR3 is TGTGCCTGGGGCCCCGGTGGGTTGCTGTTTTTT.